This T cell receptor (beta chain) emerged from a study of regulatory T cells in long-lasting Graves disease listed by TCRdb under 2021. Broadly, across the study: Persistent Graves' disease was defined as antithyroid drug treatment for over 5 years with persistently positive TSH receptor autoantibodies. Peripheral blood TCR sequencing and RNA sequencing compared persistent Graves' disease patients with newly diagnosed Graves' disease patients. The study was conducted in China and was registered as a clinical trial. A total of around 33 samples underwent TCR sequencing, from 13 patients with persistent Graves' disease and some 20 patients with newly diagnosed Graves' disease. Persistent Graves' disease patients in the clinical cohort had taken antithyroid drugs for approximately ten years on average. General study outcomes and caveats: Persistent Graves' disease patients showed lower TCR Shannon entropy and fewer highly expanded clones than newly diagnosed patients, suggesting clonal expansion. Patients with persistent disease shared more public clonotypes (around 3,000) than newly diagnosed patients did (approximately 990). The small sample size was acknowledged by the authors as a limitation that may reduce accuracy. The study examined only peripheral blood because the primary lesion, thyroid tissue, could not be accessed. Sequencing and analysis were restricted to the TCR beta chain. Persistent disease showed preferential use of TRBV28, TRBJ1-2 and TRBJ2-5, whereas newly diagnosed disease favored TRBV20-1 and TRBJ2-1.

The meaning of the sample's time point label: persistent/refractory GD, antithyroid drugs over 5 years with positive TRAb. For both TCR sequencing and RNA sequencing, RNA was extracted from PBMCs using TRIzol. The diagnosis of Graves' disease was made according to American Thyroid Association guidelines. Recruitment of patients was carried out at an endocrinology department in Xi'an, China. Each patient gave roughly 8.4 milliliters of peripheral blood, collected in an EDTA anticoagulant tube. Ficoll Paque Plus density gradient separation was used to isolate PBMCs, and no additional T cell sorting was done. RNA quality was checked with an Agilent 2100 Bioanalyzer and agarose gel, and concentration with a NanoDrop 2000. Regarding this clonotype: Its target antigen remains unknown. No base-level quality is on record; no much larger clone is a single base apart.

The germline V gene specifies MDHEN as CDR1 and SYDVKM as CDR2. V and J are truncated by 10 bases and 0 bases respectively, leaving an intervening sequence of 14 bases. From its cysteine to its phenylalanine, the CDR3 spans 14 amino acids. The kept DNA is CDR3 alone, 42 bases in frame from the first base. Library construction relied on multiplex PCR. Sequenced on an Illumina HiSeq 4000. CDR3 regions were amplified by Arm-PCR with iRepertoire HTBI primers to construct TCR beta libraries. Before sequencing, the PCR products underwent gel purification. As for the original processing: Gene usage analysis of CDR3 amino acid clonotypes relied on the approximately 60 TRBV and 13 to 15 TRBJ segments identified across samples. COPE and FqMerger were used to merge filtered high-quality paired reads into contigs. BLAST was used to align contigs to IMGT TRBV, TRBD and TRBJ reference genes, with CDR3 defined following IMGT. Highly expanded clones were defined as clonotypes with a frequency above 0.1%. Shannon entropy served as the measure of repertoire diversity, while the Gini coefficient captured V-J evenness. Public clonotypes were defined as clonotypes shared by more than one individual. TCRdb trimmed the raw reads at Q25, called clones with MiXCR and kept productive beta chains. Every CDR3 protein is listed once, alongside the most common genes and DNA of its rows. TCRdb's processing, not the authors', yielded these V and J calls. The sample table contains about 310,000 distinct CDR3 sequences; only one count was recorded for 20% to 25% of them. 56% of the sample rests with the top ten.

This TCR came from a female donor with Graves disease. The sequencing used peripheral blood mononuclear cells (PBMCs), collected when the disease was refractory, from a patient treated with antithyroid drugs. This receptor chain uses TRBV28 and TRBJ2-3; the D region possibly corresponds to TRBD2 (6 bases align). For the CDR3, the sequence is CATIGLASTDTQYF. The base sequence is TGTGCCACCATTGGGCTAGCGAGCACAGATACGCAGTATTTT.